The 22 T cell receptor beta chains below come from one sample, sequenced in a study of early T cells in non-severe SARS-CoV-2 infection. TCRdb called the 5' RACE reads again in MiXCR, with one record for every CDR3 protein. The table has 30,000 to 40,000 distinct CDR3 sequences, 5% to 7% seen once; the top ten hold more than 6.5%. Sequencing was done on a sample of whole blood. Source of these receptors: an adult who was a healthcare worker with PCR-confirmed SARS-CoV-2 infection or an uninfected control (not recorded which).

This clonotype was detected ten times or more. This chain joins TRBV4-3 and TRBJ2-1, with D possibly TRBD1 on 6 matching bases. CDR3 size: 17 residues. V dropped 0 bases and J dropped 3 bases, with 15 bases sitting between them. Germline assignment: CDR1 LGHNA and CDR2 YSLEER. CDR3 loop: CASSQDSGTPFYNEQFF. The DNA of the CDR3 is TGCGCCAGCAGCCAAGATTCCGGGACACCCTTCTACAATGAGCAGTTCTTC.

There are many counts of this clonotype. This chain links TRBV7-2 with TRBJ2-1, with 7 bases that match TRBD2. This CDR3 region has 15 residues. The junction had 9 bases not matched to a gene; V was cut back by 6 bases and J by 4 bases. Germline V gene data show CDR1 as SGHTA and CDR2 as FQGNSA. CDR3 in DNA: TGTGCCAGCAGTCGACTAGCAGTCTCGTACAATGAGCAGTTCTTC. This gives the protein CASSRLAVSYNEQFF.

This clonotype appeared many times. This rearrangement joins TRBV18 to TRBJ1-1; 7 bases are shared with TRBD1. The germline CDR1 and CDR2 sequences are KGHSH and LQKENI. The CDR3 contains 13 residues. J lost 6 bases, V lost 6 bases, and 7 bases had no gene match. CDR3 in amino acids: CASSATGSAEAFF. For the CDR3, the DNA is TGTGCCAGCTCGGCGACAGGGAGCGCTGAAGCTTTCTTT.

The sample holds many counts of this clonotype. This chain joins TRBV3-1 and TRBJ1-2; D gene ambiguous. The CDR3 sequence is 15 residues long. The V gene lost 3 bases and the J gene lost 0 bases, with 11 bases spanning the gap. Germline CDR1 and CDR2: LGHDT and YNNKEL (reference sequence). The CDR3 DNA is TGTGCCAGCAGCCATGCCAAGAGGGCTAACTATGGCTACACCTTC. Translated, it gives CASSHAKRANYGYTF.

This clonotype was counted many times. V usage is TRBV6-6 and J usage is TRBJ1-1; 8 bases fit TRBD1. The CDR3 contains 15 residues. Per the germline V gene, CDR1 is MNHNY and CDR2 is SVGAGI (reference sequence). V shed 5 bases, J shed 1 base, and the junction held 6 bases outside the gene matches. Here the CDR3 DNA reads TGTGCCAGCAGTACCCAGGGGGCTAGGAACACTGAAGCTTTCTTT. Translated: CASSTQGARNTEAFF.

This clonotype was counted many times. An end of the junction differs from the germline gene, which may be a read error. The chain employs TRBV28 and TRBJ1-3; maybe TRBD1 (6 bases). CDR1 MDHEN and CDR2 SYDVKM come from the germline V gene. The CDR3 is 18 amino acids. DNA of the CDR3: TGTGCCAGCAGTTTTGGGGGACGAAACAGGGTCTCTCGAAACACCATATATTTT. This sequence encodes CASSFGGRNRVSRNTIYF.

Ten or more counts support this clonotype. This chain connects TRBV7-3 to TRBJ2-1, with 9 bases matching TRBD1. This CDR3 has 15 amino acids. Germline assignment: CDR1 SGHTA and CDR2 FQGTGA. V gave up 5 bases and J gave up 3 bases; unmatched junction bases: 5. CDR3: CASSIQGAVYNEQFF. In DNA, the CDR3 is TGTGCCAGCAGCATACAGGGGGCTGTCTACAATGAGCAGTTCTTC.

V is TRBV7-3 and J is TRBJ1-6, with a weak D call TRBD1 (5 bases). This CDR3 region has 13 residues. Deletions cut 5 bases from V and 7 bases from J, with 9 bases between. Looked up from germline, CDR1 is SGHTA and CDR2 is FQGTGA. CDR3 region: CASSKGHNSPLHF. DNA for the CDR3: TGTGCCAGCAGCAAAGGACACAATTCACCCCTCCACTTT.

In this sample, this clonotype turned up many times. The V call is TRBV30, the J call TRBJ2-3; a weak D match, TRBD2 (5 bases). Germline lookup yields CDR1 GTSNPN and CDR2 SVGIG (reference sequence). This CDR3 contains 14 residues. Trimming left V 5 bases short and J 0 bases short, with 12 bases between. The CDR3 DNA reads TGTGCCTGGGGCCCGGGGTTAAGCACAGATACGCAGTATTTT. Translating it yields CAWGPGLSTDTQYF.

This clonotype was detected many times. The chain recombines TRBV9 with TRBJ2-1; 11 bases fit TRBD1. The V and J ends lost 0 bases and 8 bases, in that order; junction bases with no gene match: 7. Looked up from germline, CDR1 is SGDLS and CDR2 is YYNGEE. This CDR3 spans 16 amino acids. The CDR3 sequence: CASSVGLGQGAYEQFF. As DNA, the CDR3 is TGTGCCAGCAGCGTAGGGTTAGGACAGGGGGCTTATGAGCAGTTCTTC.

Written as DNA, the CDR3 is TGTGCCAGCAGCTTACAGGGGCCTACTGAAGCTTTCTTT. Protein product: CASSLQGPTEAFF. This chain links TRBV7-3 with TRBJ1-1, with a possible D match to TRBD1 (6 bases). The CDR3 spans 13 residues. CDR1 is SGHTA, CDR2 FQGTGA, per germline. V shed 2 bases and J shed 5 bases, with 9 bases lying between them.

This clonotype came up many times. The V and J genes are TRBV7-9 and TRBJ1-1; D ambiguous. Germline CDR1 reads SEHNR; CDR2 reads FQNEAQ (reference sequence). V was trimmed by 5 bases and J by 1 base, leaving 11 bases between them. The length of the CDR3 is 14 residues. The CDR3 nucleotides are TGTGCCAGCAGCACTGGACGGGAGAACACTGAAGCTTTCTTT. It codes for CASSTGRENTEAFF.

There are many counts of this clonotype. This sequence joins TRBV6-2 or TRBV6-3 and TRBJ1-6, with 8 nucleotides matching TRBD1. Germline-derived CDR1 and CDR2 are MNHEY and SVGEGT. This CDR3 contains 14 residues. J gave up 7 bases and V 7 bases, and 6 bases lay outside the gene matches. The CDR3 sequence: CASIGDRINSPLHF. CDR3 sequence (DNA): TGTGCCAGCATCGGGGACAGGATAAATTCACCCCTCCACTTT.

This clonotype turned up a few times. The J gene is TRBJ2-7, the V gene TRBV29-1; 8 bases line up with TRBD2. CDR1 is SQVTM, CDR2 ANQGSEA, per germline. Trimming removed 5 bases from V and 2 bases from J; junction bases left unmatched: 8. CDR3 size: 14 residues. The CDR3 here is CSVTDSGGAYEQYF. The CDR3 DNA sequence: TGCAGCGTTACTGACTCGGGGGGGGCCTACGAGCAGTACTTC.

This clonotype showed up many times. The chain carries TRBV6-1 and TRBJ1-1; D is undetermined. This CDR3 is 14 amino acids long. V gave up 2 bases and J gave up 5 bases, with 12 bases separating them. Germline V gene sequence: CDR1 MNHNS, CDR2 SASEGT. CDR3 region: CASSENMDRTEAFF. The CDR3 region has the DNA TGTGCCAGCAGTGAAAACATGGACCGTACTGAAGCTTTCTTT.

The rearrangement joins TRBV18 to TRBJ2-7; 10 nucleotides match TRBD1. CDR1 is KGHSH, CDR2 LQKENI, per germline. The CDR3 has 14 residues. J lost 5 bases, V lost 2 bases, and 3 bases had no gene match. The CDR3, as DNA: TGTGCCAGCTCACCAATCGGGACAGGGGACGAGCAGTACTTC. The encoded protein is CASSPIGTGDEQYF. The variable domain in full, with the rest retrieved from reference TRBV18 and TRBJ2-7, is NAGVMQNPRHLVRRRGQEARLRCSPMKGHSHVYWYRQLPEEGLKFMVYLQKENIIDESGMPKERFSAEFPKEGPSILRIQQVVRGDSAAYFCASSPIGTGDEQYFGPGTRLTVT.

CDR3 residues: CASSKRLGETQYF. The CDR3 DNA sequence: TGCGCCAGCAGTAAGAGGTTGGGAGAGACCCAGTACTTC. The chain uses TRBV10-1 and TRBJ2-5; no reliable D call. Germline-derived CDR1 and CDR2 are WNHNN and SYGVQD (reference sequence). V lost 5 bases and J lost 4, with 11 bases in between. This CDR3 is built from 13 residues.

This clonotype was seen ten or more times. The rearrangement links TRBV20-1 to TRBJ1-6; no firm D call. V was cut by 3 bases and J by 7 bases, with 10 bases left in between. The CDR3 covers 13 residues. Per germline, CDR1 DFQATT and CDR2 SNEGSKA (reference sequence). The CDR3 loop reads CSARIRRNSPLHF. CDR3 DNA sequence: TGCAGTGCTAGGATCAGGAGAAATTCACCCCTCCACTTT.

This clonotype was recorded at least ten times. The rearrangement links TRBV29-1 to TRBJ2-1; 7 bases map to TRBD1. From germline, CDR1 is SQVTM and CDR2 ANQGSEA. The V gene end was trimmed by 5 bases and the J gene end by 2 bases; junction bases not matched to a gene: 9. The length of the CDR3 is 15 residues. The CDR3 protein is CSVPRDSQTYNEQFF. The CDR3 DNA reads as TGCAGCGTTCCCCGGGACAGTCAGACCTACAATGAGCAGTTCTTC.

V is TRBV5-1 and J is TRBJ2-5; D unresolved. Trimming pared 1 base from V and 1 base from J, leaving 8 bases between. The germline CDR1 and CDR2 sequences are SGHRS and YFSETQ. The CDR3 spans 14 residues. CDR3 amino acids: CASSLSAAQETQYF. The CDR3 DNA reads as TGCGCCAGCAGCTTGTCGGCAGCCCAAGAGACCCAGTACTTC.

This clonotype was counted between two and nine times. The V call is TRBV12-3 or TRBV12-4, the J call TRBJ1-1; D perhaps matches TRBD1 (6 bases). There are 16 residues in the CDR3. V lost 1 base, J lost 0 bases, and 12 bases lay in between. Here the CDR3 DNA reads TGTGCCAGCAGTTTAGGTTGGGGGCTGATGAACACTGAAGCTTTCTTT. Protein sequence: CASSLGWGLMNTEAFF.

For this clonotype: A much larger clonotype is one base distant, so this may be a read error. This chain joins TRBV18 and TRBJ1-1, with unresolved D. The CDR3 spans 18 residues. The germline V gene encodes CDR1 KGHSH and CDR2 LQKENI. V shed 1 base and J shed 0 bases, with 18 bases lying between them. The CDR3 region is CASSPRAWNRAMNTEAFF. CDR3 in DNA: TGTGCCAGCTCACCACGGGCTTGGAATCGTGCCATGAACACTGAAGCTTTCTTT.